A single count supports the clone carrying this T cell receptor beta chain. Its antigen is still unknown. Treatment meaning: approximately nine-day PBMC culture with coronavirus spike peptide pools or control peptides (ViraFEST assay). The unexposed donor provided CD4+ T cells, which were taken before the COVID-19 pandemic (2011-2018). The record originates from a study of vaccination and CD4 T cells after COVID-19. Study details: Two of the convalescents were Hispanic, and convalescents were six males and four females. Median time from second vaccine dose to sampling was over 55 days (14 to 241).

CDR3 length: 14 residues. With 10 bases removed from V and 2 bases from J, the gap between germline ends came to 15 bases. Germline assignment: CDR1 ENHRY and CDR2 SYGVKD. The Oncomine TCR Beta short-read assay was what sequenced the DNA obtained from cultured CD4+ T cells. TCRdb re-called the PCR reads with MiXCR, one entry per CDR3 protein. Of about 5,100 distinct CDR3 sequences listed, 60% to 75% are singletons. This sequence joins TRBV10-3 and TRBJ2-1; D is perhaps TRBD2 (5 bases). Sequencing input: CD4+ T cells from blood, cultured in vitro. The TCR was taken from a human donor in good health. CDR3 in DNA: TGTGCCACCCAGGAGGCCGGAGCCTACAATGAGCAGTTCTTC. Encoded protein: CATQEAGAYNEQFF.